The 32 T cell receptor beta chains listed next were all sequenced from one sample in a study of CD8 T cells in ankylosing spondylitis. Study-level findings and limits: Ankylosing spondylitis blood seemed to carry a telltale TCR beta motif made of about 8 highly homologous variants.

TCRdb re-derived calls from the 5' RACE reads in MiXCR, one entry per CDR3 protein. Among about 480,000 distinct CDR3 sequences listed, over 15% were seen once. No antigens are known for them. The source material was blood, either unsorted or a sorted T cell fraction (not recorded which). These receptors were obtained from a male donor with ankylosing spondylitis.

For this clonotype: A read error is possible here, since a much larger clone lies one base away. The chain links TRBV29-1 to TRBJ1-1, with D possibly matching TRBD1 (6 bases). CDR1 and CDR2 from the germline V gene are SQVTM and ANQGSEA. The CDR3 extends over 13 amino acids. The CDR3 nucleotides read TGCAGCGTTGATCGCTTGGGGGGCTCGGGAGCTTCCTTT. This sequence encodes CSVDRLGGSGASF. The full variable domain, with the rest looked up from reference TRBV29-1 and TRBJ1-1, is SAVISQKPSRDICQRGTSLTIQCQVDSQVTMMFWYRQQPGQSLTLIATANQGSEATYESGFVIDKFPISRPNLTFSTLTVSNMSPEDSSIYLCSVDRLGGSGASFGQGTRLTVV.

This clonotype occurred a few times. V and J are TRBV20-1 and TRBJ1-1; D remains unclear. CDR3 size: 15 residues. Germline V CDR1 and CDR2: DFQATT, SNEGSKA (reference sequence). The V end was cut by 3 bases, the J end by 1 base, with 15 bases between. This CDR3 is CSASLDELSNTEAFF. The CDR3 DNA is TGCAGTGCTAGCCTGGACGAATTGTCGAACACTGAAGCTTTCTTT.

This chain connects TRBV28 to TRBJ2-3; TRBD1 matches 8 bases. Germline V gives CDR1 MDHEN, CDR2 SYDVKM. This CDR3 is 15 amino acids long. The trim removed 4 bases at V and 4 bases at J, leaving 7 bases unmatched. This chain's CDR3 is CASSWYRGTPDTQYF. The CDR3 coding sequence is TGTGCCAGCAGTTGGTACAGGGGGACTCCAGATACGCAGTATTTT. Variable domain in full (rest from reference TRBV28 and TRBJ2-3): DVKVTQSSRYLVKRTGEKVFLECVQDMDHENMFWYRQDPGLGLRLIYFSYDVKMKEKGDIPEGYSVSREKKERFSLILESASTNQTSMYLCASSWYRGTPDTQYFGPGTRLTVL.

This clonotype has a single count. V usage is TRBV7-9 and J usage is TRBJ2-5; D is possibly TRBD1 or TRBD2 (6 bases each). Germline V gene lookup returns CDR1 SEHNR and CDR2 FQNEAQ (reference sequence). This CDR3 is built from 14 residues. Between the trimmed V and J ends, which lost 5 bases and 4 bases, there was a span of 14 bases. CDR3 in DNA: TGTGCCAGCAGCAGTAGGGGGGCGGCAGAGACCCAGTACTTC. Its translation: CASSSRGAAETQYF.

This clonotype was recorded a few times. This sequence joins TRBV29-1 and TRBJ1-1; maybe TRBD1 (6 bases). CDR1 is SQVTM, CDR2 ANQGSEA, per germline. The CDR3 totals 15 residues. V lost 2 bases to trimming and J lost 1 base, with 14 bases between them. The CDR3 sequence is CSVESRGYKNTEAFF. In DNA, the CDR3 is TGCAGCGTTGAAAGCAGGGGCTACAAGAACACTGAAGCTTTCTTT.

The chain employs TRBV20-1 and TRBJ2-2; D might be TRBD1 or TRBD2, each matching 5 bases. Germline V gene data show CDR1 as DFQATT and CDR2 as SNEGSKA (reference sequence). Trimming pared 4 bases from V and 6 bases from J, leaving 18 bases between. The CDR3 length is 15 residues. The CDR3 here is CSATDPGRSAGELFF. CDR3 DNA: TGCAGTGCTACCGACCCGGGACGCAGCGCCGGGGAGCTGTTTTTT.

The sample holds many counts of this clonotype. The genes are TRBV29-1 and TRBJ1-4; D is perhaps TRBD1 (5 bases). Trimming cost V 7 bases and J 8 bases, with 20 bases left between them. From germline, CDR1 is SQVTM and CDR2 ANQGSEA. The CDR3 loop spans 14 amino acids. The CDR3: CSAGSGTRREKLFF. CDR3 bases: TGCAGCGCCGGATCCGGGACGCGTAGGGAAAAACTGTTTTTT.

This clonotype was observed a handful of times. This chain's CDR3 is CASSLMTATEAFF. CDR3 DNA: TGTGCCAGCAGCTTAATGACAGCCACTGAAGCTTTCTTT. The chain links TRBV7-3 to TRBJ1-1, with a weak D call TRBD1 (5 bases). Trimming took off 1 base at V and 4 bases at J, with 7 bases between the two ends. Germline V gene sequence: CDR1 SGHTA, CDR2 FQGTGA. This CDR3 is 13 amino acids long.

The CDR3 reads CASSLYSGREETQYF. CDR3 sequence (DNA): TGTGCCAGCAGCTTATATAGCGGGAGGGAAGAGACCCAGTACTTC. This chain joins TRBV7-2 and TRBJ2-5; 11 bases line up with TRBD2. With 2 bases clipped from V and 3 bases from J, the junction kept 2 bases outside the gene matches. CDR3 length equals 15 residues. Germline values: CDR1 SGHTA, CDR2 FQGNSA.

This chain joins TRBV25-1 and TRBJ1-6, with TRBD1 as a possible D gene (6 bases). The CDR3 is 14 residues long. The germline gives CDR1 MGHDK, CDR2 SYGVNS. Trimming shortened V by 8 bases and J by 8 bases, and 16 bases separated the two germline ends. The CDR3 DNA reads as TGTGCCAGCCAGGGGTTAGGTTCGGATTCACCCCTCCACTTT. Translating gives CASQGLGSDSPLHF.

The V gene is TRBV15, the J gene TRBJ1-5; D gene unclear. Trimming shortened V by 4 bases and J by 7 bases, and 11 bases separated the two germline ends. CDR1 is LNHNV, CDR2 YYDKDF, per germline (reference sequence). The CDR3 runs to 13 residues. In DNA, the CDR3 is TGTGCCACCAGCAACGGCCCGGACCAGCCCCAGCATTTT. Its protein is CATSNGPDQPQHF.

V and J are TRBV20-1 and TRBJ1-1, with D perhaps matching TRBD1 (6 bases). The V end was cut by 5 bases, the J end by 6 bases, with 7 bases between. The CDR3 extends over 10 amino acids. CDR1 and CDR2 (germline): DFQATT, SNEGSKA (reference sequence). The CDR3 DNA reads TGCAGTGCTCGACAGGCTGAAGCTTTCTTT. This codes for CSARQAEAFF.

V and J are TRBV6-1 and TRBJ1-1; 7 bases match TRBD1. CDR1 is MNHNS, CDR2 SASEGT, per germline. J was trimmed by 0 bases and V by 6 bases; bases with no gene match: 4. The length of the CDR3 is 14 residues. CDR3 amino acids: CASRLTGLNTEAFF. The DNA of the CDR3 is TGTGCCAGCAGATTGACAGGGCTGAACACTGAAGCTTTCTTT.

The V and J genes are TRBV2 and TRBJ2-1; D is unclear. V lost 3 bases and J lost 7, with 7 bases in between. The length of the CDR3 is 12 residues. The germline gives CDR1 SNHLY, CDR2 FYNNEI. The chain's CDR3 is CASSDNANEQFF. The CDR3 DNA is TGTGCCAGCAGTGATAACGCTAATGAGCAGTTCTTC.

This clonotype appeared a few times. This chain joins TRBV29-1 and TRBJ2-1, with TRBD2 as a possible D gene (7 bases). Germline values: CDR1 SQVTM, CDR2 ANQGSEA. Trimming left V 5 bases short and J 6 bases short, with 23 bases between. The CDR3 loop spans 16 amino acids. CDR3 protein: CSVPWGLARGANEQFF. CDR3 sequence (DNA): TGCAGCGTTCCATGGGGTTTAGCTCGGGGGGCCAATGAGCAGTTCTTC.

This clonotype has at least ten counts. The chain has TRBV10-3 and TRBJ2-2; 8 bases agree with TRBD2. Germline assignment: CDR1 ENHRY and CDR2 SYGVKD. Trimming cost V 11 bases and J 11 bases; bases outside gene matches: 13. The CDR3 totals 13 residues. The CDR3 region has the DNA TGTGCCGTCGGGGGGGACTATACCTCTGAGCTGTTTTTT. The encoded protein is CAVGGDYTSELFF.

The J gene is TRBJ2-1, the V gene TRBV11-2; 15 bases are shared with TRBD2. Germline assignment: CDR1 SGHAT and CDR2 FQNNGV. The CDR3 loop spans 18 amino acids. The V segment lost 4 bases and the J segment 7 bases; nucleotides outside the gene matches: 11. The CDR3 spells CASSSTRTSGGAWNEQFF. CDR3 DNA: TGTGCCAGCAGCTCTACCCGGACTAGCGGGGGGGCTTGGAATGAGCAGTTCTTC. The full variable domain, its missing parts supplied by reference TRBV11-2 and TRBJ2-1, is EAGVAQSPRYKIIEKRQSVAFWCNPISGHATLYWYQQILGQGPKLLIQFQNNGVVDDSQLPKDRFSAERLKGVDSTLKIQPAKLEDSAVYLCASSSTRTSGGAWNEQFFGPGTRLTVL.

This chain uses TRBV7-2 with TRBJ1-5; 9 bases agree with TRBD1. With 4 bases clipped from V and 3 bases from J, the junction kept 4 bases outside the gene matches. The V gene's germline CDR1 is SGHTA and CDR2 FQGNSA. The CDR3 runs to 15 residues. In DNA, the CDR3 is TGTGCCAGCAGCTCAACAGGGGGCACCAATCAGCCCCAGCATTTT. This sequence encodes CASSSTGGTNQPQHF.

This clonotype was counted many times. The chain combines TRBV5-1 with TRBJ2-2, with a weak D call TRBD1 (5 bases). Trimming removed 4 bases from V and 3 bases from J, with 13 bases in between. The germline gives CDR1 SGHRS, CDR2 YFSETQ. This CDR3 spans 15 amino acids. CDR3 loop: CASSPGHSDTGELFF. CDR3 coding DNA: TGCGCCAGCAGCCCCGGACACTCCGACACCGGGGAGCTGTTTTTT.

This chain connects TRBV4-1 to TRBJ2-7; D is uncertain. The V end lost 1 base, the J end lost 6 bases, and 13 bases lay between the germline ends. From germline, CDR1 is MGHRA and CDR2 YSYEKL. This CDR3 is built from 14 residues. The CDR3 protein is CASSQGGHAREQYF. CDR3 in DNA: TGCGCCAGCAGCCAAGGTGGGCATGCGCGCGAGCAGTACTTC.

The chain employs TRBV5-1 and TRBJ2-5; D tentatively fits TRBD1 or TRBD2 (7 bases each). The CDR3 is made up of 14 amino acids. Per germline, CDR1 SGHRS and CDR2 YFSETQ. The ends were cut back, 4 bases at V and 3 bases at J, with 13 bases in the middle. CDR3 DNA: TGCGCCAGCAGCATCAGGGGGGGCAAAGAGACCCAGTACTTC. Protein sequence: CASSIRGGKETQYF.

Written as DNA, the CDR3 is TGTGCCAGCAGTGGGTGGACAGGGGGACAAAGACTGTTTTTT. Protein: CASSGWTGGQRLFF. This rearrangement joins TRBV6-1 to TRBJ1-4; 10 nucleotides agree with TRBD1. Unmatched junction bases numbered 9, after V lost 4 bases and J lost 13 bases. CDR1 is MNHNS, CDR2 SASEGT, per germline. The CDR3 runs 14 residues.

V gene TRBV29-1 combines with J gene TRBJ2-3; the match to TRBD2 covers 8 bases. V trimming: 7 bases; J trimming: 5 bases; junction bases outside the gene matches: 11. This CDR3 is 14 amino acids long. Germline values: CDR1 SQVTM, CDR2 ANQGSEA. CDR3 nucleotide sequence: TGCAGCGGAAGTCGGGAGGGCCGAAAAGATACGCAGTATTTT. Residues: CSGSREGRKDTQYF.

To note about this clonotype: Germline and junction disagree at one end, which may indicate a read error. This chain uses TRBV4-1 with TRBJ2-1, with 7 bases aligning to TRBD2. There are 13 residues in the CDR3. CDR1 and CDR2 (germline): MGHRA, YSYEKL. The CDR3 nucleotides are TGCGCCAGCAGCCAGGACGGGAGGCGCACAGTTGGATTC. Translating it yields CASSQDGRRTVGF.

The chain recombines TRBV2 with TRBJ1-2; a possible D gene is TRBD1 (5 bases). Trimming cost V 6 bases and J 4 bases, with 18 bases left between them. CDR3 length equals 15 residues. Per germline, CDR1 SNHLY and CDR2 FYNNEI. As DNA, the CDR3 is TGTGCCAGCAGAACCGGCCGGGGGGATGCCTATGGCTACACCTTC. This gives the protein CASRTGRGDAYGYTF.

In its sample, this clonotype was seen a few times. The J gene is TRBJ1-2, the V gene TRBV7-2, with unresolved D. The CDR3 length is 13 residues. Germline V gene lookup returns CDR1 SGHTA and CDR2 FQGNSA. Deletions cut 1 base from V and 8 bases from J, with 11 bases between. The CDR3 loop reads CASSLEQVWGYTF. CDR3 coding DNA: TGTGCCAGCAGCTTAGAGCAGGTCTGGGGCTACACCTTC.

This clonotype was recorded a few times. The chain is built from TRBV10-3 and TRBJ2-1; D call uncertain. The CDR3 is made up of 11 amino acids. V was shortened by 3 bases and J by 7 bases, with 4 bases between the two germline ends. CDR1 is ENHRY and CDR2 is SYGVKD in the germline V gene. The CDR3 DNA reads TGTGCCATCAGTGATCTAAATGAGCAGTTCTTC. The encoded protein is CAISDLNEQFF.

This clonotype was detected a few times. J is TRBJ2-5 and V is TRBV20-1; D unresolved. V was trimmed by 3 bases and J by 5 bases, leaving 13 bases between them. This CDR3 is 13 amino acids long. Germline V gives CDR1 DFQATT, CDR2 SNEGSKA (reference sequence). CDR3 sequence: CSASHPPGETQYF. CDR3 DNA sequence: TGCAGTGCTAGCCACCCTCCCGGGGAGACCCAGTACTTC.

This clonotype came up a few times. The chain employs TRBV12-3 or TRBV12-4 and TRBJ1-5, with no clear D. Trimming removed 1 base from V and 6 bases from J, with 13 bases in between. This CDR3 is 15 amino acids long. This CDR3 is CASSLGGQFGQPQHF. The CDR3 nucleotides read TGTGCCAGCAGTTTAGGGGGTCAGTTCGGTCAGCCCCAGCATTTT.

The J gene is TRBJ2-1, the V gene TRBV7-2, with 7 bases aligning to TRBD2. Per the germline V gene, CDR1 is SGHTA and CDR2 is FQGNSA. The CDR3 totals 15 residues. The J segment lost 2 bases and the V segment lost 2 bases, leaving 3 bases of the junction unmatched. The CDR3 here is CASSLSGTTYNEQFF. CDR3 nucleotide sequence: TGTGCCAGCAGCTTAAGCGGGACCACCTACAATGAGCAGTTCTTC.

The chain links TRBV5-1 to TRBJ1-5, with D unresolved. V was cut by 0 bases and J by 5 bases, with 9 bases left in between. Germline V CDR1 and CDR2: SGHRS, YFSETQ. The CDR3 is 14 residues long. Written as DNA, the CDR3 is TGCGCCAGCAGCTTGGAGGGAAAGGATCAGCCCCAGCATTTT. Its translation is CASSLEGKDQPQHF.

This clonotype was seen a few times. In DNA form, the CDR3 reads TGTGCCAGCAGCTTGGGGCCGACAGTGAACACTGAAGCTTTCTTT. Amino acid sequence: CASSLGPTVNTEAFF. The chain uses TRBV5-6 and TRBJ1-1; D might be TRBD1 (5 bases). Germline V gene data show CDR1 as SGHDT and CDR2 as YYEEEE. Deletions cut 0 bases from V and 0 bases from J, with 9 bases between. The CDR3 is 15 amino acids.